This T cell receptor beta chain was sequenced for a study of graft-versus-host responses after intestinal transplantation. Across the study: Recipients received multivisceral, liver-intestinal, or isolated intestinal transplants. Every recipient underwent anti-thymocyte globulin induction, then tacrolimus and steroids for two to four years. Overall study results and limits: Present in recipient marrow, GvH clones included some that appeared first in ileum or blood. Levels of circulating GvH clones at their peak were associated with early post-transplant HvG declines.

TCRdb keeps only in-frame clones here, not all; method: immunoSEQ multiplex PCR. The sample has approximately 94,000 clones; approximately 84% are singletons. As concerns this clone: Its antigen remains unknown.

The germline CDR1 and CDR2 sequences are LGHNA and YNFKEQ. The CDR3 loop spans 16 amino acids. V dropped 1 base and J dropped 4 bases, with 14 bases sitting between them. The chain has TRBV4-2 and TRBJ2-1, with D tentatively TRBD1 or TRBD2 (5 bases each). The sequencing used unstimulated CD4+ T cells sorted from spleen or lymph node cells, collected before transplant. This sequence was found in a human donor who was the organ donor for an intestinal transplant. The CDR3 bases are TGTGCCAGCAGCCAAGTGGGTCGGGACCCGTACAATGAGCAGTTCTTC. Translation: CASSQVGRDPYNEQFF.